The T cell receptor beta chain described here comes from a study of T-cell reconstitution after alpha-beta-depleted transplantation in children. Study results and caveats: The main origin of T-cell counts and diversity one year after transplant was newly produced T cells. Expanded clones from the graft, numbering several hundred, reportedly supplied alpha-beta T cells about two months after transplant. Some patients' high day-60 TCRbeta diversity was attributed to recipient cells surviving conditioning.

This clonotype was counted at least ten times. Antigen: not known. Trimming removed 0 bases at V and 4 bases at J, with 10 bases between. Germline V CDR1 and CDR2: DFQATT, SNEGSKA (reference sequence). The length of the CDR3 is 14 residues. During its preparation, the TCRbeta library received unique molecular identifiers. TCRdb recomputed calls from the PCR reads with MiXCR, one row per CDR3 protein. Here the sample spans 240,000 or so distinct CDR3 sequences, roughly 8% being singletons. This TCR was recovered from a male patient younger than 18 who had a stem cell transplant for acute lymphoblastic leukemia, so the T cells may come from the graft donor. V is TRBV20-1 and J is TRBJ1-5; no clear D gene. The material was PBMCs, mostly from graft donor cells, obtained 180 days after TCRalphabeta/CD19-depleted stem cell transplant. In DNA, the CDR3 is TGCAGTGCTAGAGATTCAGTTAGTAATCAGCCCCAGCATTTT. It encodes CSARDSVSNQPQHF.